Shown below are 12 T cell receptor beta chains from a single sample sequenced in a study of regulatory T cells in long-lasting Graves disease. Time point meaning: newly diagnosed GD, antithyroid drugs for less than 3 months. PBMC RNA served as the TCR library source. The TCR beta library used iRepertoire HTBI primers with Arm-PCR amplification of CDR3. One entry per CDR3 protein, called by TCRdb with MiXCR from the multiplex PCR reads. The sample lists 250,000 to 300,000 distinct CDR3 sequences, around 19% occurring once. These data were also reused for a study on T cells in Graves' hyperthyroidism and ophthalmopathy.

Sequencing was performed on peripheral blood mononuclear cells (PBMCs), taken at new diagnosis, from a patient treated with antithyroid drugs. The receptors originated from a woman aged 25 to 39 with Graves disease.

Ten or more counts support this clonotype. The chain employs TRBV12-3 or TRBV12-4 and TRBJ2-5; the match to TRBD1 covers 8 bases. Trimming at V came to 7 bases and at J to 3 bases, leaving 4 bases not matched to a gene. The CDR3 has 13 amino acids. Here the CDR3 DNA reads TGTGCCAGCACCCACAGGGGGAAAGAGACCCAGTACTTC. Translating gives CASTHRGKETQYF.

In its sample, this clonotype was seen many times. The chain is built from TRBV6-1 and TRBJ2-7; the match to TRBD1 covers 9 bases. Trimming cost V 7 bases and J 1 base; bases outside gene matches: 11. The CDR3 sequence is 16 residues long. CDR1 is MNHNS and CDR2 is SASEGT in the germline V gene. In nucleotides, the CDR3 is TGTGCCAGCACCGATCCTACCGGGACAGGGTCCTACGAGCAGTACTTC. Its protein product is CASTDPTGTGSYEQYF.

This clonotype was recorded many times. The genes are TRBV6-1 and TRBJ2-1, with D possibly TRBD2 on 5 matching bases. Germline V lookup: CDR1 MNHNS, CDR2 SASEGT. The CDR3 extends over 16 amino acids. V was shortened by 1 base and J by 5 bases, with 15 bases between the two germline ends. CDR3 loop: CASSEVRTSYHNEQFF. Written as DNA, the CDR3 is TGTGCCAGCAGTGAAGTGCGGACTTCATATCACAATGAGCAGTTCTTC.

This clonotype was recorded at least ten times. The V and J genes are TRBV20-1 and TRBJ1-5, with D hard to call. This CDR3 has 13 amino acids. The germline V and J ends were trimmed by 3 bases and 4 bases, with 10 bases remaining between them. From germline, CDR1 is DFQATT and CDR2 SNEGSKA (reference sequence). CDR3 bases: TGCAGTGCTAGCGTCAGGATTAATCAGCCCCAGCATTTT. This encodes CSASVRINQPQHF.

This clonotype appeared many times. The CDR3 coding sequence is TGTGCCAGCAGCACCGGGCGGCGGGAGGAAAAACTGTTTTTT. The encoded protein is CASSTGRREEKLFF. This chain connects TRBV11-2 to TRBJ1-4; unclear D gene. V was trimmed by 5 bases and J by 8 bases, leaving 15 bases between them. In germline, CDR1 is SGHAT, CDR2 FQNNGV. CDR3 size: 14 residues.

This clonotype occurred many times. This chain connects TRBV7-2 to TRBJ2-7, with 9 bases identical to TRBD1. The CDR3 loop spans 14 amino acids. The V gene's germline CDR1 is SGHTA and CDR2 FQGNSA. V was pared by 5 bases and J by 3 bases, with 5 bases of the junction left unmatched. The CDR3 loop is CASSRMTGGYEQYF. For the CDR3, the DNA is TGTGCCAGCAGCAGGATGACAGGGGGCTACGAGCAGTACTTC.

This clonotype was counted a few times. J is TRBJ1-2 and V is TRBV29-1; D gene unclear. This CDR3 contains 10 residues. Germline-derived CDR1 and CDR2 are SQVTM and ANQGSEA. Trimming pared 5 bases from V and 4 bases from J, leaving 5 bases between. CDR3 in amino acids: CSVNVYGYTF. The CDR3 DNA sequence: TGCAGCGTTAACGTCTATGGCTACACCTTC. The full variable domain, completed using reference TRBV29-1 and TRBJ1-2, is SAVISQKPSRDICQRGTSLTIQCQVDSQVTMMFWYRQQPGQSLTLIATANQGSEATYESGFVIDKFPISRPNLTFSTLTVSNMSPEDSSIYLCSVNVYGYTFGSGTRLTVV.

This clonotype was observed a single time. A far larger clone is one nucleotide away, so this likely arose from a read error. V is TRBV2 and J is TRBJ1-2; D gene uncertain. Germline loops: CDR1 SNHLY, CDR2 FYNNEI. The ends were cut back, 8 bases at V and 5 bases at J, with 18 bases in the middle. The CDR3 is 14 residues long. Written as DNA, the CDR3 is TGTGCCAGCGGCCAAGTCGGCCACGTTTATGGCTACACCTTC. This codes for CASGQVGHVYGYTF.

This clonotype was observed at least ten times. In DNA form, the CDR3 reads TGCGCCAGCAGCCAAGCCAGGGGGCATGGCTACACCTTC. It translates to CASSQARGHGYTF. The chain joins TRBV4-1 to TRBJ1-2, with TRBD1 matching over 8 bases. The V segment lost 1 base and the J segment 6 bases; nucleotides outside the gene matches: 1. The CDR3 runs to 13 residues. Germline V gene lookup returns CDR1 MGHRA and CDR2 YSYEKL.

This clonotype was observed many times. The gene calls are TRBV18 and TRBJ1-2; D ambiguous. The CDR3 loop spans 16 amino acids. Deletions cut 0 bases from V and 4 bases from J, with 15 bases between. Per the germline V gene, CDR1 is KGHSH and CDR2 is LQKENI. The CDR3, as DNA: TGTGCCAGCTCACCACCAGAAGGTGCGGAATTCTATGGCTACACCTTC. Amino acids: CASSPPEGAEFYGYTF.

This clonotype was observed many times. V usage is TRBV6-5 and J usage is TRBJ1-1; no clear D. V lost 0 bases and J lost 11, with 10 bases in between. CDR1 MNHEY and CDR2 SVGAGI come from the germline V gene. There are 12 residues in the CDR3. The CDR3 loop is CASSYSESEAFF. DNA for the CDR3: TGTGCCAGCAGTTACTCGGAGTCGGAGGCTTTCTTT.

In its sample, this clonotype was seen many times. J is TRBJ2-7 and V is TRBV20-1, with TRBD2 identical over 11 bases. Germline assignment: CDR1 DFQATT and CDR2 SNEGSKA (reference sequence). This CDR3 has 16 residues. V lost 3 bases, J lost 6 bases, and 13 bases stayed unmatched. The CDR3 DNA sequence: TGCAGTGCTAGTGAGGCTAGCGGGGGGACAGCCCTCGAGCAGTACTTC. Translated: CSASEASGGTALEQYF.